These 27 T cell receptor beta chains were sequenced from one sample in a study of blood T cell repertoires in COVID-19. Assay: immunoSEQ multiplex PCR; the TCRdb copy retains only in-frame clones and omits some. Among over 200,000 clones listed, around 89% were seen once. The specimen sequenced was peripheral blood. These receptors were obtained from a man aged 25-45 years with COVID-19, enrolled during active disease.

The chain links TRBV6-4 to TRBJ1-1, with unresolved D. The V and J ends lost 1 base and 1 base respectively, with 7 bases between them. The CDR3 totals 14 residues. Germline lookup yields CDR1 MRHNA and CDR2 SNTAGT. Here the CDR3 DNA reads TGTGCCAGCAGTGACTTTTCCAGGAACACTGAAGCTTTCTTT. The encoded protein is CASSDFSRNTEAFF.

The chain couples TRBV9 to TRBJ2-3; no clear D gene. V gave up 0 bases and J gave up 5 bases, with 4 bases separating them. The CDR3 is made up of 12 amino acids. The V gene's germline CDR1 is SGDLS and CDR2 YYNGEE. The CDR3 spells CASSVGLDTQYF. Here the CDR3 DNA reads TGTGCCAGCAGCGTAGGTCTAGATACGCAGTATTTT.

The V and J genes are TRBV27 and TRBJ2-1; weak D call: TRBD2 (5 bases). The V end was cut by 5 bases, the J end by 4 bases, with 18 bases between. Germline loops: CDR1 MNHEY, CDR2 SMNVEV (reference sequence). This CDR3 contains 16 residues. This CDR3 is CASSPVRTSDYNEQFF. The CDR3 nucleotides are TGTGCCAGCAGTCCCGTTCGGACTTCCGATTACAATGAGCAGTTCTTC.

CDR3 in DNA: TGTGCCACCAGCCCTCATGAGGGGGCTCTCGATGGCTACACCTTC. It codes for CATSPHEGALDGYTF. V is TRBV15 and J is TRBJ1-2; the match to TRBD1 covers 7 bases. The trim removed 5 bases at V and 6 bases at J, leaving 12 bases unmatched. The germline CDR1 and CDR2 sequences are LNHNV and YYDKDF (reference sequence). The CDR3 loop spans 15 amino acids.

The gene calls are TRBV6-2 or TRBV6-3 and TRBJ2-2; tentative D call: TRBD1 (6 bases). V gave up 5 bases and J gave up 4 bases, with 14 bases separating them. CDR3 length: 15 amino acids. Germline lookup yields CDR1 MNHEY and CDR2 SVGEGT. CDR3 DNA: TGTGCCAGCAGTCGGCCCCTGACAGGCACCGGGGAGCTGTTTTTT. This codes for CASSRPLTGTGELFF.

The chain carries TRBV19 and TRBJ1-1, with 7 bases lining up with TRBD1. The germline V gene encodes CDR1 LNHDA and CDR2 SQIVND (reference sequence). The CDR3 extends over 14 amino acids. V shed 6 bases, J shed 5 bases, and the junction held 9 bases outside the gene matches. CDR3 DNA sequence: TGTGCCAGTAGATACCTACAGGGGACTACTGAAGCTTTCTTT. Translating gives CASRYLQGTTEAFF.

The chain employs TRBV7-3 and TRBJ2-2, with 7 bases that match TRBD1. V trimming: 6 bases; J trimming: 5 bases; junction bases outside the gene matches: 9. Germline V gene sequence: CDR1 SGHTA, CDR2 FQGTGA. The CDR3 contains 15 residues. CDR3 in DNA: TGTGCCAGCAGTGGACAAGGGGGCCGGACCGGGGAGCTGTTTTTT. Amino acids: CASSGQGGRTGELFF. The variable domain in full, completed from reference TRBV7-3 and TRBJ2-2, reads GAGVSQTPSNKVTEKGKYVELRCDPISGHTALYWYRQSLGQGPEFLIYFQGTGAADDSGLPNDRFFAVRPEGSVSTLKIQRTERGDSAVYLCASSGQGGRTGELFFGEGSRLTVL.

The V and J genes are TRBV5-1 and TRBJ2-2; 7 nucleotides align to TRBD2. The CDR3 has 16 residues. The V segment lost 4 bases and the J segment 0 bases; nucleotides outside the gene matches: 6. The germline CDR1 and CDR2 sequences are SGHRS and YFSETQ. This chain's CDR3 is CASSPVGGANTGELFF. The CDR3 DNA sequence: TGCGCCAGCAGCCCGGTGGGAGGGGCGAACACCGGGGAGCTGTTTTTT.

The genes are TRBV2 and TRBJ1-3, with 7 nucleotides matching TRBD1. V shed 6 bases and J 0 bases; nucleotides not matched to a gene: 5. Germline V gene sequence: CDR1 SNHLY, CDR2 FYNNEI. CDR3 length equals 15 residues. The CDR3 DNA reads as TGTGCCAGCAGCCTTTGGACAGGCTCTGGAAACACCATATATTTT. Its translation: CASSLWTGSGNTIYF.

The V and J genes are TRBV27 and TRBJ2-7, with 9 bases matching TRBD2. The CDR3 consists of 16 residues. CDR1 is MNHEY and CDR2 is SMNVEV in the germline V gene (reference sequence). J gave up 1 base and V 5 bases, and 9 bases lay outside the gene matches. The DNA of the CDR3 is TGTGCCAGCAGTATCTCTAGCGGGGATCCATCCTACGAGCAGTACTTC. Its translation is CASSISSGDPSYEQYF.

This chain links TRBV5-4 with TRBJ2-3; a weak D match, TRBD1 (6 bases). The germline gives CDR1 SGHNT, CDR2 YYREEE (reference sequence). The CDR3 is made up of 14 amino acids. The V gene lost 3 bases and the J gene lost 1 base, with 9 bases spanning the gap. The CDR3 nucleotides read TGTGCCAGCAGCTCCCGGACAGGCACAGATACGCAGTATTTT. It encodes CASSSRTGTDTQYF. The variable domain in full, with the rest retrieved from reference TRBV5-4 and TRBJ2-3, is ETGVTQSPTHLIKTRGQQVTLRCSSQSGHNTVSWYQQALGQGPQFIFQYYREEENGRGNFPPRFSGLQFPNYSSELNVNALELDDSALYLCASSSRTGTDTQYFGPGTRLTVL.

The rearrangement links TRBV13 to TRBJ1-2, with D tentatively TRBD1 (5 bases). Trimming took 5 bases from V and 7 from J, leaving 11 bases between them. The germline gives CDR1 PRHDT, CDR2 FYEKMQ (reference sequence). The CDR3 consists of 12 residues. Here the CDR3 DNA reads TGTGCCAGCAGCGTAACAGGTGGTGGCTACACCTTC. It encodes CASSVTGGGYTF.

This chain uses TRBV3-1 (or the pseudogene TRBV3-2) with TRBJ2-1, with 11 bases fitting TRBD1. The CDR3 is 17 amino acids. Germline CDR1 reads LGHDT; CDR2 reads YNNKEL (reference sequence). V trimming: 4 bases; J trimming: 1 base; junction bases outside the gene matches: 6. The DNA for the CDR3 is TGTGCCAGCAGCCGCGGACAGGGGGCAGGGTCCTACAATGAGCAGTTCTTC. As protein: CASSRGQGAGSYNEQFF.

This rearrangement joins TRBV2 to TRBJ1-1; the D is unclear. Germline values: CDR1 SNHLY, CDR2 FYNNEI. V lost 5 bases and J 0 bases, leaving 16 bases between the germline ends. The CDR3 runs to 16 residues. CDR3 sequence reads: CASSRPRGGMNTEAFF. In nucleotides, the CDR3 is TGTGCCAGCAGTAGACCACGGGGAGGGATGAACACTGAAGCTTTCTTT.

This clone was seen a few times. The chain recombines TRBV19 with TRBJ1-6; a weak D match, TRBD1 (6 bases). The germline CDR1 and CDR2 sequences are LNHDA and SQIVND (reference sequence). V was trimmed by 10 bases and J by 0 bases, leaving 10 bases between them. The CDR3 totals 14 residues. CDR3: CATGQSSYNSPLHF. As DNA, the CDR3 is TGTGCCACCGGACAGAGCTCCTATAATTCACCCCTCCACTTT.

This sequence joins TRBV24-1 and TRBJ2-7; 8 bases agree with TRBD1. The CDR3 length is 15 residues. Germline CDR1 reads KGHDR; CDR2 reads SFDVKD. J was trimmed by 7 bases and V by 4 bases; bases with no gene match: 11. The CDR3 spells CATSDLQGDPGEQYF. For the CDR3, the DNA is TGTGCCACCAGTGACCTACAGGGGGACCCGGGGGAGCAGTACTTC.

V gene TRBV27 combines with J gene TRBJ2-2; possible D gene TRBD1, 7 bases. V shed 1 base and J shed 3 bases, with 12 bases lying between them. This CDR3 has 16 residues. CDR1 and CDR2 (germline): MNHEY, SMNVEV (reference sequence). The CDR3 loop is CASSLWGRGDTGELFF. CDR3 nucleotides: TGTGCCAGCAGTTTATGGGGCAGGGGGGACACCGGGGAGCTGTTTTTT.

The rearrangement links TRBV28 to TRBJ2-5; TRBD2 matches at 12 bases. The junction had 7 bases not matched to a gene; V was cut back by 2 bases and J by 6 bases. Germline V gene lookup returns CDR1 MDHEN and CDR2 SYDVKM. The CDR3 covers 16 residues. The DNA for the CDR3 is TGTGCCAGCAGTTTAAATCGCCTAGCGGGAGGGAAGACCCAGTACTTC. This gives the protein CASSLNRLAGGKTQYF. The full variable domain, rest sourced from reference TRBV28 and TRBJ2-5, is DVKVTQSSRYLVKRTGEKVFLECVQDMDHENMFWYRQDPGLGLRLIYFSYDVKMKEKGDIPEGYSVSREKKERFSLILESASTNQTSMYLCASSLNRLAGGKTQYFGPGTRLLVL.

This chain links TRBV30 with TRBJ1-2; D not certain. Looked up from germline, CDR1 is GTSNPN and CDR2 is SVGIG (reference sequence). CDR3 length: 12 amino acids. Trimming took off 5 bases at V and 2 bases at J, with 9 bases between the two ends. The CDR3 sequence: CAWGGGNYGYTF. Written as DNA, the CDR3 is TGTGCCTGGGGCGGAGGGAACTATGGCTACACCTTC.

This chain links TRBV5-5 with TRBJ2-1; TRBD2 matches 8 bases. Germline V gene lookup returns CDR1 SGHKS and CDR2 YYEKEE (reference sequence). The trim removed 4 bases at V and 3 bases at J, leaving 3 bases unmatched. The CDR3 consists of 14 residues. The CDR3 coding sequence is TGTGCCAGCAGCCCCGGGACTAGCTACAATGAGCAGTTCTTC. Encoded protein: CASSPGTSYNEQFF.

The count of this clone is one. V and J are TRBV4-2 and TRBJ1-1; perhaps TRBD1 as D (6 bases). Germline loops: CDR1 LGHNA, CDR2 YNFKEQ. Trimming took 1 base from V and 10 from J, leaving 10 bases between them. The CDR3 length is 12 residues. The CDR3 is CASSQGGGAAFF. CDR3 nucleotide sequence: TGTGCCAGCAGCCAAGGGGGGGGCGCAGCTTTCTTT.

The chain uses TRBV6-6 and TRBJ2-7; 14 nucleotides match TRBD2. Looked up from germline, CDR1 is MNHNY and CDR2 is SVGAGI (reference sequence). The CDR3 totals 16 residues. With V trimmed by 0 bases and J by 4 bases, 2 bases remained unmatched. The CDR3 reads CASSYSGTSGRYEQYF. The CDR3, as DNA: TGTGCCAGCAGTTACTCAGGGACTAGCGGGAGATACGAGCAGTACTTC.

This clone was found once. The rearrangement uses TRBV27 and TRBJ2-1, with 10 positions matching TRBD2. Germline assignment: CDR1 MNHEY and CDR2 SMNVEV (reference sequence). Unmatched junction bases numbered 16, after V lost 8 bases and J lost 9 bases. The CDR3 is made up of 16 amino acids. The CDR3 sequence is CASLDRPGLAGAEQFF. The CDR3 nucleotides read TGTGCCAGCTTAGATCGACCCGGGCTAGCGGGAGCTGAGCAGTTCTTC.

The chain recombines TRBV10-1 with TRBJ1-5, with 7 bases identical to TRBD1. The germline CDR1 and CDR2 sequences are WNHNN and SYGVQD (reference sequence). V lost 7 bases to trimming and J lost 6 bases; unmatched junction nucleotides: 6. The CDR3 is made up of 13 amino acids. The CDR3 bases are TGCGCCAGCACCGGGGACAGATCTCAGCCCCAGCATTTT. Translating it yields CASTGDRSQPQHF.

The chain links TRBV5-6 to TRBJ1-1; 7 bases align to TRBD1. The CDR3 is 17 residues long. The germline V gene encodes CDR1 SGHDT and CDR2 YYEEEE. V shed 4 bases, J shed 7 bases, and the junction held 19 bases outside the gene matches. This chain's CDR3 is CASSAYRDSGWNGEAFF. CDR3 bases: TGTGCCAGCAGCGCATACCGGGACAGCGGATGGAACGGTGAAGCTTTCTTT.

The chain carries TRBV9 and TRBJ2-2; 8 bases fit TRBD1. The CDR3 consists of 15 residues. Per the germline V gene, CDR1 is SGDLS and CDR2 is YYNGEE. J lost 4 bases, V lost 4 bases, and 6 bases had no gene match. In nucleotides, the CDR3 is TGTGCCAGCAGCCCCCAGGGGGCGGTCACCGGGGAGCTGTTTTTT. It is translated as CASSPQGAVTGELFF.

J is TRBJ2-1 and V is TRBV29-1; D perhaps matches TRBD2 (5 bases). CDR1 is SQVTM, CDR2 ANQGSEA, per germline. V was cut by 6 bases and J by 7 bases, with 16 bases left in between. The CDR3 sequence is 13 residues long. The CDR3 sequence: CSVIGLGGNEQFF. Written as DNA, the CDR3 is TGCAGCGTCATTGGACTGGGTGGGAATGAGCAGTTCTTC.